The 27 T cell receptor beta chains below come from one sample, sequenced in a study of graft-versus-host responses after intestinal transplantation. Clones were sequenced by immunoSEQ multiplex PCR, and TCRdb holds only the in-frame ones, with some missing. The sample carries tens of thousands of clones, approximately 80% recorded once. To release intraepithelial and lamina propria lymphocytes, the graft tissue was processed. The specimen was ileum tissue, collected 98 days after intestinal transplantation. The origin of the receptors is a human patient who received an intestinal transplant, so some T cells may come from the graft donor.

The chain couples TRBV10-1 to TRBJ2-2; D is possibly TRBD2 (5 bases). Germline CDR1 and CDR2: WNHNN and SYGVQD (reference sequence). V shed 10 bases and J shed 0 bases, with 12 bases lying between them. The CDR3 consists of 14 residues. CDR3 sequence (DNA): TGCGCCACTAGCCGAACTTCGAACACCGGGGAGCTGTTTTTT. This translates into CATSRTSNTGELFF.

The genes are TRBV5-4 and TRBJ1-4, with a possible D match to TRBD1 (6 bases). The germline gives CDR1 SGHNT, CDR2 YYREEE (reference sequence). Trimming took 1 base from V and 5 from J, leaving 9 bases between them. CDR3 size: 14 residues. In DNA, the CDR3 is TGTGCCAGCAGCTTGCGGGGGCCGAATGAAAAACTGTTTTTT. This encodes CASSLRGPNEKLFF. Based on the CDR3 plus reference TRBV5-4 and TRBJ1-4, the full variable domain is ETGVTQSPTHLIKTRGQQVTLRCSSQSGHNTVSWYQQALGQGPQFIFQYYREEENGRGNFPPRFSGLQFPNYSSELNVNALELDDSALYLCASSLRGPNEKLFFGSGTQLSVL.

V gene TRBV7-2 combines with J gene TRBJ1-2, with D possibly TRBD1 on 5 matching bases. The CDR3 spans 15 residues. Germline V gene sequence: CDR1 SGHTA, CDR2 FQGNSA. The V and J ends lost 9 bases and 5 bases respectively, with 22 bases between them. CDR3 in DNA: TGTGCCAGTAATGGGGCCGGAGGAAATGAGTATGGCTACACCTTC. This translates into CASNGAGGNEYGYTF.

This CDR3 is CASSLRSVHEQYF. The CDR3 nucleotides read TGTGCCAGCAGTTTGCGGTCGGTCCACGAGCAGTACTTC. J is TRBJ2-7 and V is TRBV27; no definite D call. The V end was cut by 3 bases, the J end by 5 bases, with 11 bases between. Germline loops: CDR1 MNHEY, CDR2 SMNVEV (reference sequence). The CDR3 is made up of 13 amino acids.

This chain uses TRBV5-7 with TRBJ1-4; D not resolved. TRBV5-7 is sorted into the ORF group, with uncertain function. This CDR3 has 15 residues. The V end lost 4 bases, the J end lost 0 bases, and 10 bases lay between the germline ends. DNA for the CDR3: TGTGCCAGCAGCCTTGACCATTCAACTAATGAAAAACTGTTTTTT. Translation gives CASSLDHSTNEKLFF.

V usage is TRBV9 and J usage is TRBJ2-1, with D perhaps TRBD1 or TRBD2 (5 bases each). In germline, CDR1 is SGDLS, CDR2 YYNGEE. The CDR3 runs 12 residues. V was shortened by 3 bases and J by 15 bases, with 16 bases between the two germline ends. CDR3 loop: CASSGPSGLWFF. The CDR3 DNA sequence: TGTGCCAGCAGCGGACCTTCGGGGCTTTGGTTCTTC.

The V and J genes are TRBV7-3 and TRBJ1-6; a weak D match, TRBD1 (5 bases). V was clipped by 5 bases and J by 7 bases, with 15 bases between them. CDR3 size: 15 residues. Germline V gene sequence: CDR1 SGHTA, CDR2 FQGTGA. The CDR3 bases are TGTGCCAGCAGCGCATCCGGGGGGTCAAATTCACCCCTCCACTTT. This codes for CASSASGGSNSPLHF.

The CDR3 reads CASSPPRGLGDTEAFF. The DNA for the CDR3 is TGTGCCAGCTCACCACCCCGGGGCCTGGGGGACACTGAAGCTTTCTTT. The chain has TRBV18 and TRBJ1-1; the D gene is possibly TRBD1 (5 bases). The CDR3 contains 16 residues. CDR1 and CDR2 from the germline V gene are KGHSH and LQKENI. With 0 bases removed from V and 3 bases from J, the gap between germline ends came to 14 bases. Full variable domain (rest looked up from reference TRBV18 and TRBJ1-1): NAGVMQNPRHLVRRRGQEARLRCSPMKGHSHVYWYRQLPEEGLKFMVYLQKENIIDESGMPKERFSAEFPKEGPSILRIQQVVRGDSAAYFCASSPPRGLGDTEAFFGQGTRLTVV.

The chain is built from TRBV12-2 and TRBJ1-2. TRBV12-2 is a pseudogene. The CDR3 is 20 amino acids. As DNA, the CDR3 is TGTGCAAGTCGCTTAGGGCTTCCCAAGGCGGCACAGCACACTAACTATGGCTACACCTTC. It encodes CASRLGLPKAAQHTNYGYTF.

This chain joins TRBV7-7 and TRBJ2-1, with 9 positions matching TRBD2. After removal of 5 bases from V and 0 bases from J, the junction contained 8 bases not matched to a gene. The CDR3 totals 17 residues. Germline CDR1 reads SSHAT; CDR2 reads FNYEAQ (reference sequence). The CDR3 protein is CASSPGFSGSSYNEQFF. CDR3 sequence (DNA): TGTGCCAGCAGCCCCGGGTTTAGCGGGAGCTCCTACAATGAGCAGTTCTTC.

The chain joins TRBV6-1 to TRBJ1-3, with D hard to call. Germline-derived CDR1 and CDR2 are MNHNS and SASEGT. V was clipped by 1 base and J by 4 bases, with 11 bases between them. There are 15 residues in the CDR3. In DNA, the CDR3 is TGTGCCAGCAGTGAAGTTCAAGGGTCAGGAAACACCATATATTTT. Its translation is CASSEVQGSGNTIYF.

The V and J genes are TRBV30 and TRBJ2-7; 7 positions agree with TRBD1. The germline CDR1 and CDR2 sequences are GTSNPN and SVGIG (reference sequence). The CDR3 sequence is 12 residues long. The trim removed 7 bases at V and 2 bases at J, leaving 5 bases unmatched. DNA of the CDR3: TGTGCCTACAAGGGGGCACCCTACGAGCAGTACTTC. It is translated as CAYKGAPYEQYF.

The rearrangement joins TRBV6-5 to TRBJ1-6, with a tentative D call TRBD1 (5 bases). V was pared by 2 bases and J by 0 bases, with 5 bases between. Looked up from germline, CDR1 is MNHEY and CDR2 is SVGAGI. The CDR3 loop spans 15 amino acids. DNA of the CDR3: TGTGCCAGCAGTTACGACAGCTCCTATAATTCACCCCTCCACTTT. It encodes CASSYDSSYNSPLHF.

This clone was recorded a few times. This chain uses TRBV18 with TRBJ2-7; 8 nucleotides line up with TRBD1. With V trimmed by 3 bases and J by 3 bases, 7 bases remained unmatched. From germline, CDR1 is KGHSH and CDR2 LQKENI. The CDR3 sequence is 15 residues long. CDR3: CASSPKGQGGYEQYF. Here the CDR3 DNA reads TGTGCCAGCTCACCGAAAGGACAGGGTGGCTACGAGCAGTACTTC.

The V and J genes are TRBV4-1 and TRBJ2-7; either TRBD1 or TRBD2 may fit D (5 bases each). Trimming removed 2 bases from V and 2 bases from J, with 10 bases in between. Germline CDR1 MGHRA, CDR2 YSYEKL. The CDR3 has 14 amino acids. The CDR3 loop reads CASSQTGTPYEQYF. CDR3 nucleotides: TGCGCCAGCAGCCAAACGGGGACCCCCTACGAGCAGTACTTC.

For the CDR3, the DNA is TGTGCCAGCGGGTTCAATAATTCACCCCTCCACTTT. The encoded protein is CASGFNNSPLHF. The gene calls are TRBV7-9 and TRBJ1-6; no clear D gene. The V end was cut by 8 bases, the J end by 5 bases, with 7 bases between. CDR3 length equals 12 residues. CDR1 SEHNR and CDR2 FQNEAQ come from the germline V gene (reference sequence). Full variable domain (outside the CDR3, taken from reference TRBV7-9 and TRBJ1-6): DTGVSQNPRHKITKRGQNVTFRCDPISEHNRLYWYRQTLGQGPEFLTYFQNEAQLEKSRLLSDRFSAERPKGSFSTLEIQRTEQGDSAMYLCASGFNNSPLHFGNGTRLTVT.

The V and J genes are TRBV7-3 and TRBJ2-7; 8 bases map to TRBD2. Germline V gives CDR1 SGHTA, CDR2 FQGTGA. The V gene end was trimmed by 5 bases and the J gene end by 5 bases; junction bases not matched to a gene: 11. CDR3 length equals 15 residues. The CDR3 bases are TGTGCCAGCAGCCCAGGACTAGCAGCGGCTAACGAGCAGTACTTC. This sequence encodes CASSPGLAAANEQYF.

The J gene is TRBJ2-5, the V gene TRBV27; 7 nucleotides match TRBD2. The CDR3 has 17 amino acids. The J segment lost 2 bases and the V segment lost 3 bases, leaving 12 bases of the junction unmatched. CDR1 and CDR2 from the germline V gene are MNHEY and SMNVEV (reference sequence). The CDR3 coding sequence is TGTGCCAGCAGTTTGATCTTCGGCGGGGGTGAACAAGAGACCCAGTACTTC. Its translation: CASSLIFGGGEQETQYF.

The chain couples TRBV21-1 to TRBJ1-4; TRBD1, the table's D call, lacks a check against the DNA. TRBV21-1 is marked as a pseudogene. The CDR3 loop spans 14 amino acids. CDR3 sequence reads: CATKLGQANEKLFF. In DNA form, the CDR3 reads TGTGCCACGAAGCTGGGGCAGGCCAATGAAAAACTGTTTTTT.

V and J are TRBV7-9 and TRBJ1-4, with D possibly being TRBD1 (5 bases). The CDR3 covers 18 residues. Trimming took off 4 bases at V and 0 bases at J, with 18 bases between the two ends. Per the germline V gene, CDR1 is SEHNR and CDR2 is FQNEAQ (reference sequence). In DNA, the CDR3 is TGTGCCAGCAGCTCCCTCCAGGGATCCGGCGCAACTAATGAAAAACTGTTTTTT. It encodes CASSSLQGSGATNEKLFF.

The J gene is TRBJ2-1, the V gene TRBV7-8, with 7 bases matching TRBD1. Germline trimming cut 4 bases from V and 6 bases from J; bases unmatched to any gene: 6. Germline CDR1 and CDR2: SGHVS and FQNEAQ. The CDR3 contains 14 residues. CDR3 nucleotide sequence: TGTGCCAGCAGCTCAGGGACAGACTCCAATGAGCAGTTCTTC. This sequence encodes CASSSGTDSNEQFF.

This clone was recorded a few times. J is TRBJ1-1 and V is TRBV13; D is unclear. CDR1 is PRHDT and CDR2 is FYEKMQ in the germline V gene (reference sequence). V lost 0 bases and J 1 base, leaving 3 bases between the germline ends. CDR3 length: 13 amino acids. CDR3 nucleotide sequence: TGTGCCAGCAGCTTAGGCGAGAACACTGAAGCTTTCTTT. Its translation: CASSLGENTEAFF. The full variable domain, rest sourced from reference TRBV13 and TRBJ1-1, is AAGVIQSPRHLIKEKRETATLKCYPIPRHDTVYWYQQGPGQDPQFLISFYEKMQSDKGSIPDRFSAQQFSDYHSELNMSSLELGDSALYFCASSLGENTEAFFGQGTRLTVV.

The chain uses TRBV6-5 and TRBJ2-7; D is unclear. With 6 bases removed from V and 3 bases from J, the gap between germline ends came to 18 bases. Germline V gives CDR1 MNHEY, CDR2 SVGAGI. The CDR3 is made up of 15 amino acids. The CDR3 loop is CASSYGPSTNYEQYF. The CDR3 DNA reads TGTGCCAGCAGCTACGGCCCTTCGACAAACTACGAGCAGTACTTC.

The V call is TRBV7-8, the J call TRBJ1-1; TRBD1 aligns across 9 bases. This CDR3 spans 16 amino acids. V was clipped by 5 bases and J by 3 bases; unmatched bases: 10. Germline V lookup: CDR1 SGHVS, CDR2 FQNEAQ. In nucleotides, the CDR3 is TGTGCCAGCAGCCTCCCGAATAGACAGGGGGACACTGAAGCTTTCTTT. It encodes CASSLPNRQGDTEAFF.

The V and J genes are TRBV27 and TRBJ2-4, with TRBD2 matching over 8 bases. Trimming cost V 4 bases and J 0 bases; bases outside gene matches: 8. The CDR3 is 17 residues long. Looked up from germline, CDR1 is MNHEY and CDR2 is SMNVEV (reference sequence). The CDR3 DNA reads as TGTGCCAGCAGTTCCTTCGGGGGGGCCGTAGCCAAAAACATTCAGTACTTC. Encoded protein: CASSSFGGAVAKNIQYF.

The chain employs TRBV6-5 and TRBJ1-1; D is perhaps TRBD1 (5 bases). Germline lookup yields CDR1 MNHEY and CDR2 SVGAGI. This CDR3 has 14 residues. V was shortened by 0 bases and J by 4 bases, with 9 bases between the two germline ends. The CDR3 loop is CASSYSYGGTEAFF. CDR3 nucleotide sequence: TGTGCCAGCAGTTACTCGTATGGGGGCACTGAAGCTTTCTTT.

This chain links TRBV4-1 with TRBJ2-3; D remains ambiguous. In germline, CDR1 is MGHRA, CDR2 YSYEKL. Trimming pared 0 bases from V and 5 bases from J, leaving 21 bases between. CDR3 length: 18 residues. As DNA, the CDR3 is TGCGCCAGCAGCCAAGATCGCCATGCTGGCTCTATACAAGATACGCAGTATTTT. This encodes CASSQDRHAGSIQDTQYF.